The entry that follows covers one T cell receptor beta chain sequence. The repertoire was sequenced with immunoSEQ multiplex PCR; TCRdb's copy has only in-frame clones and lacks some. The table lists roughly 2.2 million clones, approximately 95% of them singletons. V was pared by 7 bases and J by 8 bases, with 9 bases of the junction left unmatched. The CDR3 is 13 amino acids. Germline lookup yields CDR1 SQVTM and CDR2 ANQGSEA. The record originates from a study of shared clonotypes between healthy human individuals. This clonotype originated in a man aged 18 to 30 in good health. Some clones in this sample may be carry-over from other donors' samples. The chain recombines TRBV29-1 with TRBJ1-4, with TRBD1 matching 8 bases. The sample comprised naive CD4+ T cells from PBMCs. Subset of the sample: CD45RA+ positively selected. DNA for the CDR3: TGCAGCGCCTTAGACAGGGGATTCGAAAAACTGTTTTTT. This translates into CSALDRGFEKLFF.